These 9 T cell receptor beta chains came from one sample sequenced in a study of T cell repertoires in cytomegalovirus infection. One entry per CDR3 protein, called by TCRdb with MiXCR from the reads. The sample contains around 200,000 distinct CDR3 sequences, roughly 34% of which appear only once. These receptors' targets are unknown. The sequencing used CD8+ T cells from cultured PBMCs, collected from culture after CMV antigen stimulation. These receptors were collected from a human donor in good health (CMV status not recorded). Some clones in this sample may be carry-over from other donors' samples.

The chain combines TRBV27 with TRBJ2-7; tentative D call: TRBD1 (6 bases). This CDR3 spans 13 amino acids. Trimming pared 5 bases from V and 3 bases from J, leaving 11 bases between. Germline-derived CDR1 and CDR2 are MNHEY and SMNVEV (reference sequence). The CDR3 loop is CASSLTGFYEQYF. The CDR3 DNA reads TGTGCCAGCAGTCTGACAGGATTCTACGAGCAGTACTTC.

The chain combines TRBV19 with TRBJ1-5; no clear D. The CDR3 loop spans 15 amino acids. The V and J ends lost 7 bases and 0 bases respectively, with 13 bases between them. CDR1 is LNHDA and CDR2 is SQIVND in the germline V gene (reference sequence). CDR3 bases: TGTGCCAGTAACTACAGACTATATAGCAATCAGCCCCAGCATTTT. This encodes CASNYRLYSNQPQHF.

The table lists this clonotype with many counts. V gene TRBV7-8 combines with J gene TRBJ2-2; TRBD2 might be the D (5 bases). The germline gives CDR1 SGHVS, CDR2 FQNEAQ. V dropped 1 base and J dropped 6 bases, with 9 bases sitting between them. The CDR3 length is 14 residues. CDR3 protein: CASSLVLAAGELFF. The CDR3 bases are TGTGCCAGCAGCTTAGTTCTAGCTGCCGGGGAGCTGTTTTTT.

This clonotype was detected only a few times. This sequence joins TRBV28 and TRBJ1-3; 7 bases fit TRBD1. This CDR3 region has 14 residues. Germline CDR1 and CDR2: MDHEN and SYDVKM. With V trimmed by 8 bases and J by 2 bases, 6 bases remained unmatched. Here the CDR3 reads CASVAGGPGNTIYF. CDR3 bases: TGTGCCAGCGTAGCAGGGGGACCTGGAAACACCATATATTTT.

This rearrangement joins TRBV7-8 to TRBJ1-3; no reliable D call. V was clipped by 3 bases and J by 1 base, with 7 bases between them. Germline V gene data show CDR1 as SGHVS and CDR2 as FQNEAQ. The CDR3 has 14 residues. The CDR3 DNA is TGTGCCAGCAGCTTTGTGGGGTCTGGAAACACCATATATTTT. It specifies CASSFVGSGNTIYF.

To note about this clonotype: It is unclear where the CDR3 begins or ends on the DNA, so no DNA is shown, and the CDR3 is as TCRdb lists it. The chain uses TRBV7-2 and TRBJ2-7; TRBD1 is the table's D call, not checked against the DNA. The CDR3 is 16 residues long, counting both termini. Germline CDR1 SGHTA, CDR2 FQGNSA. This CDR3 reads CASSLTFGTGIYETYF.

This clonotype was seen more than once but under ten times. The chain has TRBV11-3 and TRBJ2-1; no definite D call. V dropped 3 bases and J dropped 0 bases, with 15 bases sitting between them. Germline CDR1 is SGHNT and CDR2 is YENEEA. The CDR3 spans 17 residues. CDR3 protein: CASSLVGRIASYNEQFF. The CDR3 coding sequence is TGTGCCAGCAGCTTGGTAGGGCGAATCGCCTCCTACAATGAGCAGTTCTTC.

This clonotype was detected ten times or more. The chain has TRBV2 and TRBJ2-3; TRBD2 matches at 12 bases. Germline V gives CDR1 SNHLY, CDR2 FYNNEI. This CDR3 contains 17 residues. V lost 5 bases to trimming and J lost 0 bases; unmatched junction nucleotides: 6. CDR3 residues: CASSRLAGASSTDTQYF. DNA of the CDR3: TGTGCCAGCAGTCGACTAGCGGGGGCCTCTAGCACAGATACGCAGTATTTT.

J is TRBJ2-3 and V is TRBV10-3; tentatively, D is TRBD1 or TRBD2 (6 bases each). The CDR3 length is 13 residues. Germline CDR1 ENHRY, CDR2 SYGVKD. V was clipped by 11 bases and J by 3 bases, with 15 bases between them. The CDR3 DNA is TGTGCCGTCCGGGGGCTAGAAACAGATACGCAGTATTTT. This encodes CAVRGLETDTQYF.